This passage covers 2 T cell receptor beta chains from one sample sequenced in a study of blood T cells in healthy people across ages. Through a sample-barcoded 5' primer and a J-beta primer mix, a second PCR was run for roughly 6 to 11 cycles. TCRdb passed the 5' RACE reads through MiXCR, listing each CDR3 protein once. The sample consists of 600,000 to 1,000,000 distinct CDR3 sequences, around 25% of them appearing once. These data also featured in a second study, about T cells of mothers and their children.

What was sequenced was blood. All receptors come from a boy between 10 and 17 years old in good health.

In DNA, the CDR3 is TGTGCCAGCAGCCAAGATGCCCAAGAGACCCAGTACTTC. It encodes CASSQDAQETQYF. This rearrangement joins TRBV3-1 to TRBJ2-5; D not resolved. Germline V lookup: CDR1 LGHDT, CDR2 YNNKEL (reference sequence). Trimming pared 0 bases from V and 1 base from J, leaving 3 bases between. The CDR3 extends over 13 amino acids.

This clonotype was observed a handful of times. The chain is built from TRBV7-3 and TRBJ1-3, with TRBD1 matching 7 bases. The V gene end was trimmed by 0 bases and the J gene end by 9 bases; junction bases not matched to a gene: 20. The germline V gene encodes CDR1 SGHTA and CDR2 FQGTGA. This CDR3 region has 19 residues. The CDR3 sequence is CASSLTFPTGTPLDSTIYF. The CDR3 bases are TGTGCCAGCAGCTTAACGTTTCCGACAGGGACACCTCTGGATAGCACCATATATTTT.